A selection of T cell receptor beta chains follows, all from one sample in a study of T cell responses to AZD1222 COVID-19 vaccine. Generated by immunoSEQ multiplex PCR, the TCRdb table keeps only in-frame clones and is missing some. The repertoire consists of 100,000 to 150,000 clones, with approximately 88% occurring once and the leading ten covering 1.5% to 1.7%. The sample here was peripheral blood, taken on day 0 of AZD1222 vaccination. The source is an adult in good health. Each CDR3 is given with its conserved first and last residue. The order of the fields is clone size, D gene, V gene, J gene, CDR3 DNA, CDR3 protein. The D gene is left open where the match is weak. Some rows mark clone size as missing; the rest say once, few, many or name a class of expanded clone.

abundance: NA
d_gene: NA
v_gene: TRBV5-1
j_gene: TRBJ2-1
CDR3nt: TGCGCCAGCAGCTTCCCCAGGAACTCCTACAATGAGCAGTTCTTC
CDR3aa: CASSFPRNSYNEQFF

abundance: NA
d_gene: TRBD2
v_gene: TRBV19
j_gene: TRBJ2-1
CDR3nt: TGTGCCAGTAGTCGTTCGGCGGGAGTTTTTGAGCAGTTCTTC
CDR3aa: CASSRSAGVFEQFF

abundance: NA
d_gene: NA
v_gene: TRBV7-9
j_gene: TRBJ2-1
CDR3nt: TGTGCCAGCAGCTTAGGGTCTAGCAGTGAGCAGTTCTTC
CDR3aa: CASSLGSSSEQFF

abundance: NA
d_gene: NA
v_gene: TRBV19
j_gene: TRBJ1-5
CDR3nt: TGTGCCAGTATCGGAGGGAGGGACCAGCCCCAGCATTTT
CDR3aa: CASIGGRDQPQHF

abundance: NA
d_gene: TRBD1
v_gene: TRBV27
j_gene: TRBJ2-7
CDR3nt: TGTGCCAGCAGCGAGGGACAGGGGACCTCCTACGAGCAGTACTTC
CDR3aa: CASSEGQGTSYEQYF

abundance: NA
d_gene: TRBD1
v_gene: TRBV9
j_gene: TRBJ1-5
CDR3nt: TGTGCCAGCAGCCCTGGGACAGGGGATCAGCCCCAGCATTTT
CDR3aa: CASSPGTGDQPQHF

abundance: NA
d_gene: NA
v_gene: TRBV5-4
j_gene: TRBJ2-3
CDR3nt: TGTGCCGGAATCCCCCACGGCACAGATACGCAGTATTTT
CDR3aa: CAGIPHGTDTQYF

abundance: NA
d_gene: NA
v_gene: TRBV5-1
j_gene: TRBJ2-1
CDR3nt: TGCGCCAGCAGCTTGGCCGTGGCGTACTACAATGAGCAGTTCTTC
CDR3aa: CASSLAVAYYNEQFF

abundance: NA
d_gene: NA
v_gene: TRBV14
j_gene: TRBJ2-7
CDR3nt: TGTGCCAGCAGCCAACAGAGCGGCGGTTCCTACGAGCAGTACTTC
CDR3aa: CASSQQSGGSYEQYF

abundance: NA
d_gene: TRBD2
v_gene: TRBV9
j_gene: TRBJ2-2
CDR3nt: TGTGCCAGCGGGAGGGAAAACACCGGGGAGCTGTTTTTT
CDR3aa: CASGRENTGELFF

abundance: NA
d_gene: TRBD2
v_gene: TRBV10-3
j_gene: TRBJ2-5
CDR3nt: TGTGCCATCAGTGAGAGGGATTATTTGGGCGCGGGAGTGGAAGAAGAGACCCAGTACTTC
CDR3aa: CAISERDYLGAGVEEETQYF

abundance: NA
d_gene: NA
v_gene: TRBV18
j_gene: TRBJ2-7
CDR3nt: TGTGCCAGCTCACCACCTTTAGGTTCGGGCTACGAGCAGTACTTC
CDR3aa: CASSPPLGSGYEQYF

abundance: NA
d_gene: NA
v_gene: TRBV25-1
j_gene: TRBJ1-6
CDR3nt: TGTGCCAGCAGTGCACCCCCCGGGGGGGACGGCCCCTCACCCCTCCACTTT
CDR3aa: CASSAPPGGDGPSPLHF

abundance: NA
d_gene: TRBD1
v_gene: TRBV5-5
j_gene: TRBJ2-7
CDR3nt: TGTGCCAGCAGCTTGTGGACAGGGGATTACGAGCAGTACTTC
CDR3aa: CASSLWTGDYEQYF

abundance: few
d_gene: NA
v_gene: TRBV2
j_gene: TRBJ1-4
CDR3nt: TGTGCCAGCTCTCCGGGGGCCTTACGGGGTAATGAAAAACTGTTTTTT
CDR3aa: CASSPGALRGNEKLFF

abundance: once
d_gene: NA
v_gene: TRBV5-6
j_gene: TRBJ2-7
CDR3nt: TGTGCCAGCAGCCCAAGCTCCTACGAGCAGTACTTC
CDR3aa: CASSPSSYEQYF

abundance: once
d_gene: NA
v_gene: TRBV30
j_gene: TRBJ1-1
CDR3nt: TGTGCCTGGTCGGGGTGGACCAGGGCCATGAACACTGAAGCTTTCTTT
CDR3aa: CAWSGWTRAMNTEAFF

abundance: NA
d_gene: NA
v_gene: TRBV10-3
j_gene: TRBJ1-4
CDR3nt: TGTGCCATCAGTGAGTCGCAGGGAAAACTGTTTTTT
CDR3aa: CAISESQGKLFF

abundance: NA
d_gene: NA
v_gene: TRBV19
j_gene: TRBJ2-7
CDR3nt: TGTGCCAGTAGCCTTTTTGCTAGCAGGCCCTACGAGCAGTACTTC
CDR3aa: CASSLFASRPYEQYF

abundance: once
d_gene: TRBD2
v_gene: TRBV3-1/TRBV3-2
j_gene: TRBJ2-5
CDR3nt: TGTGCCAGCAGCCAAGCTAGCGGGAGATGGGAGACCCAGTACTTC
CDR3aa: CASSQASGRWETQYF

abundance: NA
d_gene: NA
v_gene: TRBV6-5
j_gene: TRBJ1-1
CDR3nt: TGTGCCAGCAGTTACACGGGGGGGAACACTGAAGCTTTCTTT
CDR3aa: CASSYTGGNTEAFF

abundance: NA
d_gene: TRBD1
v_gene: TRBV3-1/TRBV3-2
j_gene: TRBJ1-2
CDR3nt: TGTGCCAGCAGCCTCGGACAGGGCACTAGCTACACCTTC
CDR3aa: CASSLGQGTSYTF

abundance: NA
d_gene: NA
v_gene: TRBV5-1
j_gene: TRBJ2-3
CDR3nt: TGCGCCAGCAGCCCCCCCCAAGATACGCAGTATTTT
CDR3aa: CASSPPQDTQYF

abundance: NA
d_gene: NA
v_gene: TRBV5-4
j_gene: TRBJ2-1
CDR3nt: TGTGCCAGCAGCTTGATCCAGGGCCTCAGGTACAATGAGCAGTTCTTC
CDR3aa: CASSLIQGLRYNEQFF

abundance: NA
d_gene: NA
v_gene: TRBV19
j_gene: TRBJ2-7
CDR3nt: TGTGCCAGTACCAACTCCGGTCGGGGGACACCCTACGAGCAGTACTTC
CDR3aa: CASTNSGRGTPYEQYF

abundance: NA
d_gene: NA
v_gene: TRBV7-2
j_gene: TRBJ2-6
CDR3nt: TGTGCCAGCAGCTTGCGGGGGCTAGCGCTCTCTGGGGCCAACGTCCTGACTTTC
CDR3aa: CASSLRGLALSGANVLTF

abundance: NA
d_gene: NA
v_gene: TRBV7-9
j_gene: TRBJ2-2
CDR3nt: TGTGCCAGCAGCCCAAATTCGGGGGTGACAGGGAGCACCGGGGAGCTGTTTTTT
CDR3aa: CASSPNSGVTGSTGELFF

abundance: NA
d_gene: TRBD1
v_gene: TRBV10-3
j_gene: TRBJ2-3
CDR3nt: TGTGCCATCCGTCAGACAGGGGGTTCCGATACGCAGTATTTT
CDR3aa: CAIRQTGGSDTQYF

abundance: NA
d_gene: NA
v_gene: TRBV10-3
j_gene: TRBJ1-1
CDR3nt: TGTGCCATCAGCCAGACAGGCTCAGAAGCTTTCTTT
CDR3aa: CAISQTGSEAFF

abundance: NA
d_gene: NA
v_gene: TRBV25-1
j_gene: TRBJ2-2
CDR3nt: TGTGCCAGCAGTGACCTCGGCGGGTCCAACACCGGGGAGCTGTTTTTT
CDR3aa: CASSDLGGSNTGELFF

abundance: NA
d_gene: NA
v_gene: TRBV11-2
j_gene: TRBJ1-2
CDR3nt: TGTGCCAGCAGCTACAGCTATGGCTACACCTTC
CDR3aa: CASSYSYGYTF

abundance: NA
d_gene: TRBD2
v_gene: TRBV5-1
j_gene: TRBJ2-1
CDR3nt: TGCGCCAGCATAGCGGGAGGGTTAACCTACAATGAGCAGTTCTTC
CDR3aa: CASIAGGLTYNEQFF

abundance: NA
d_gene: NA
v_gene: TRBV13
j_gene: TRBJ1-1
CDR3nt: TGTGCCAGCAGGTGGATAGGGACCCAGGGGATGAACACTGAAGCTTTCTTT
CDR3aa: CASRWIGTQGMNTEAFF

abundance: NA
d_gene: TRBD2
v_gene: TRBV19
j_gene: TRBJ2-1
CDR3nt: TGTGCCAGTAGCCGGACTAGCGGGAGGGCCTCCTACAATGAGCAGTTCTTC
CDR3aa: CASSRTSGRASYNEQFF

abundance: NA
d_gene: NA
v_gene: TRBV6-2/TRBV6-3
j_gene: TRBJ2-3
CDR3nt: TGTGCCAGCAGTTATTCGGGGGGCACAGATACGCAGTATTTT
CDR3aa: CASSYSGGTDTQYF

abundance: NA
d_gene: TRBD1
v_gene: TRBV10-1
j_gene: TRBJ1-2
CDR3nt: TGCGCCAGCAGTGGGGAGACAGGGGACCCCTGGGACTATGGCTACACCTTC
CDR3aa: CASSGETGDPWDYGYTF